Sequencing of this TCR beta chain was carried out in a study of PD-1 blockade in classical Hodgkin lymphoma. Per the germline V gene, CDR1 is MNHNY and CDR2 is SVGAGI (reference sequence). The CDR3 is made up of 15 amino acids. Trimming removed 6 bases at V and 7 bases at J, with 21 bases between. Measured with immunoSEQ multiplex PCR; TCRdb has only the in-frame clones, and not every one. The repertoire has over 9,000 clones, 70% to 90% of them found once; the top ten carry about 15%. As to this clone: Antigen: not known.

Specified time point: newly diagnosed, previously untreated cHL patient sample. The CD8+ T cells came from thawed PBMCs through magnetic negative selection. As a comparison, the study used PBMCs from newly diagnosed, untreated classical Hodgkin lymphoma. Study conclusions and caveats: Newly diagnosed patients were reported to exhibit reduced baseline TCR diversity relative to healthy donors. Why the repertoires differ is still unclear, perhaps disease activity or prior therapy.

The V gene is TRBV6-6, the J gene TRBJ2-5, with D perhaps TRBD1 or TRBD2 (5 bases each). This clonotype originated in a human donor with classical Hodgkin lymphoma. The sample was CD8+ T cells from blood. In DNA, the CDR3 is TGTGCCAGCAGCCAGGGACCTCTGGGTGCGGGGACCCAGTACTTC. Protein: CASSQGPLGAGTQYF.